This T cell receptor (beta chain) comes out of a study of cytomegalovirus exposure and HLA in healthy donors. The overall study: Samples from HLA-typed donors yielded about 85 million unique TCRs in an early data release.

This clone was observed a single time. Its target is unknown. CDR1 and CDR2 from the germline V gene are SQVTM and ANQGSEA. The CDR3 extends over 14 amino acids. The V gene end was trimmed by 6 bases and the J gene end by 4 bases; junction bases not matched to a gene: 6. Findings and limits, study-wide: Researchers reportedly found TCR beta sequences accurately predicted most subjects' HLA-A and HLA-B alleles. At a 0.05 false discovery rate, a later analysis found 18,000 or so TCR beta sequences to be associated with HLA alleles. Earlier results showed most TCR beta V segments being productive about 87% or about 30% of the time.

PCR involved 60 Vbeta and 13 Jbeta primers. The protocol was immunoSEQ multiplex PCR, while the TCRdb copy is restricted to in-frame clones and leaves out a portion. Of roughly 200,000 clones listed, 80% are singletons. The receptor was derived from a boy between 5 and 17 years old in good health and CMV-seronegative. The sequencing sample was made of PBMCs. This chain connects TRBV29-1 to TRBJ1-1; 12 nucleotides align to TRBD1. The chain's CDR3 is CSVSGTGGFTEAFF. CDR3 DNA: TGCAGCGTATCCGGGACAGGGGGCTTCACTGAAGCTTTCTTT. The full variable domain, in which reference TRBV29-1 and TRBJ1-1 provide the parts outside the CDR3, is SAVISQKPSRDICQRGTSLTIQCQVDSQVTMMFWYRQQPGQSLTLIATANQGSEATYESGFVIDKFPISRPNLTFSTLTVSNMSPEDSSIYLCSVSGTGGFTEAFFGQGTRLTVV.